This T cell receptor (beta chain) was identified during a study of CD8+ T cells in alopecia areata. General study results and limits: For baseline CD8+ expansion, any link to response stays uncertain with one nonresponder. Scalp samples also yield sequences of resident alphabeta T cells from normal skin. Tofacitinib significantly brought down scalp clonality and expanded CD8+ clones among top 100.

The treatment was: oral pan-JAK inhibitor, 5-10 mg twice daily. CDR3 size: 13 residues. Germline assignment: CDR1 MNHEY and CDR2 SMNVEV (reference sequence). V lost 3 bases and J 2 bases, leaving 8 bases between the germline ends. On this clone itself: What it binds is unknown.

Following extraction, RNA underwent reverse transcription to cDNA, which served as the sequencing template. Some clones are missing from TCRdb's copy, which holds only in-frame ones; the method was immunoSEQ multiplex PCR. Counted here are 64,000 or so clones, more than 45% occurring once; the ten biggest clones make up around 21%. The material sequenced was CD8+ T cells sorted from blood, taken at roughly week 38, from a patient treated with tofacitinib. This chain links TRBV27 with TRBJ2-7; the D is unclear. This TCR was recovered from a human donor with alopecia areata. The CDR3 region is CASSLHWAYEQYF. The CDR3 bases are TGTGCCAGCAGTTTGCACTGGGCCTACGAGCAGTACTTC.